This T cell receptor (beta chain) originates from a study of blood T cells in healthy people across ages. The authors isolated at least 6 million PBMCs per sample. General study findings and limits: Higher diversity, along with more naive CD4+ cells, distinguished long-lived donors from aged donors. Because donor CMV status was unknown, expanded clonotype changes were possibly confounded.

Primed by a sample-barcoded 5' primer and a J-beta primer mix, a second PCR proceeded for about 7 to 12 cycles. TCRdb fed the 5' RACE reads into MiXCR, producing one record per CDR3 protein. The table has approximately 850,000 distinct CDR3 sequences, around 45% seen once. At least ten counts were recorded for this clonotype. As yet, its antigen is unknown. The CDR3 loop spans 16 amino acids. V was clipped by 0 bases and J by 4 bases; unmatched bases: 7. CDR1 and CDR2 from the germline V gene are LNHNV and YYDKDF (reference sequence). This TCR came from a man aged 55 to 70 in good health. The material sequenced was blood. This chain uses TRBV15 with TRBJ2-5, with 8 positions matching TRBD1. CDR3 nucleotides: TGTGCCACCAGCAGAGAAAGACAGGGGTTCGCAGAGACCCAGTACTTC. It is translated as CATSRERQGFAETQYF.